This T cell receptor (beta chain) appears in the sequencing data of a study of T cells after posttransplantation cyclophosphamide. The germline V gene has CDR1 LNHNV and CDR2 YYDKDF (reference sequence). Trimming shortened V by 5 bases and J by 2 bases, and 11 bases separated the two germline ends. The CDR3 runs to 14 residues. The table came from immunoSEQ multiplex PCR; TCRdb's copy has only in-frame clones and leaves some out. This sample has about 9,100 clones, with 95% to 99% found just once. The sample was naive CD8+ T cells sorted from PBMCs. The receptor was derived from a man aged 45-65 years in good health, CMV-negative, and a related stem cell transplant donor. V is TRBV15 and J is TRBJ2-3; no definite D call. The CDR3 here is CATSLPLITDTQYF. For the CDR3, the DNA is TGTGCCACCAGCCTTCCCCTTATCACAGATACGCAGTATTTT.